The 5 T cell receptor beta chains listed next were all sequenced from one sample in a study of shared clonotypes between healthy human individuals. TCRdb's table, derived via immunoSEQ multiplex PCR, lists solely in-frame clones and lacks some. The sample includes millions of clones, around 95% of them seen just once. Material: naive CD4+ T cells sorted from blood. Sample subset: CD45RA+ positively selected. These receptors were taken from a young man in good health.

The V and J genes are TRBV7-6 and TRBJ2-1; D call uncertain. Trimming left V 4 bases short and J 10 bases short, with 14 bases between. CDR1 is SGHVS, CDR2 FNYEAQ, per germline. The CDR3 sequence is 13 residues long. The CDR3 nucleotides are TGTGCCAGCAGCTCGGGTACGATGGGGGAGCAGTTCTTC. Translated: CASSSGTMGEQFF.

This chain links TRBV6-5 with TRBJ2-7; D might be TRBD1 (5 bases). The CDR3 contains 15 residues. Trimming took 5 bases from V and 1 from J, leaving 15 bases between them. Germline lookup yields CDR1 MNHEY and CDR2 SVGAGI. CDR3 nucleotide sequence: TGTGCCAGCAGTACAGACAGCTTGGGGTCCTACGAGCAGTACTTC. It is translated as CASSTDSLGSYEQYF.

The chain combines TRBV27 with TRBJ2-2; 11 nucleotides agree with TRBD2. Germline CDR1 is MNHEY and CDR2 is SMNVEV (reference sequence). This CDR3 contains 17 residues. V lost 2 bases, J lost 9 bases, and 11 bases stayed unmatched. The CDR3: CASSLTSGGGPPRELFF. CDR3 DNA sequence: TGTGCCAGCAGTTTAACTAGCGGGGGAGGGCCACCGAGGGAGCTGTTTTTT.

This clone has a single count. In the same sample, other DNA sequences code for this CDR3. The CDR3 protein is CASSLGGGSTDTQYF. The CDR3 region has the DNA TGCGCCAGCAGCTTGGGGGGAGGGTCCACAGATACGCAGTATTTT. V usage is TRBV5-1 and J usage is TRBJ2-3; the match to TRBD2 covers 7 bases. V dropped 0 bases and J dropped 2; count of bases not matched to a gene: 3. CDR3 size: 15 residues. Germline V gives CDR1 SGHRS, CDR2 YFSETQ.

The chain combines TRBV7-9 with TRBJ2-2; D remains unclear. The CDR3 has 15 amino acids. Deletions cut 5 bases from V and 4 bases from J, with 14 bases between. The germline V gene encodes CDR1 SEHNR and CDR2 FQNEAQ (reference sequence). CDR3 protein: CASSRSRPGTGELFF. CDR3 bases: TGTGCCAGCAGCCGTTCGAGGCCCGGCACCGGGGAGCTGTTTTTT.